Below, 9 T cell receptor beta chains from the same sample are listed, as sequenced in a study of CD8+ T cells in alopecia areata. Treatment meaning: oral pan-JAK inhibitor, 5-10 mg twice daily. Sequencing templates came from extracted RNA that was reverse transcribed into cDNA. Clones were sequenced by immunoSEQ multiplex PCR, and TCRdb holds only the in-frame ones, with some missing. The sample includes roughly 200,000 clones, about two fifths seen only once; the top ten take 0.48%. This material consisted of CD4+ T cells sorted from blood, taken at approximately week 30, from a patient treated with tofacitinib. These receptors were collected from a human donor with alopecia areata.

CDR3 sequence (DNA): TGCAGTGCTAAAATGAACACTGAAGCTTTCTTT. Translation gives CSAKMNTEAFF. V gene TRBV20-1 combines with J gene TRBJ1-1; no firm D call. Trimming took 4 bases from V and 0 from J, leaving 3 bases between them. The germline V gene has CDR1 DFQATT and CDR2 SNEGSKA (reference sequence). The CDR3 loop spans 11 amino acids.

This rearrangement joins TRBV4-1 to TRBJ1-1, with D unresolved. CDR1 is MGHRA, CDR2 YSYEKL, per germline. V lost 1 base and J 1 base, leaving 4 bases between the germline ends. The CDR3 length is 13 residues. CDR3 coding DNA: TGCGCCAGCAGCCAAGGCACGAACACTGAAGCTTTCTTT. Protein product: CASSQGTNTEAFF.

The J gene is TRBJ2-7, the V gene TRBV5-1; D call uncertain. The germline CDR1 and CDR2 sequences are SGHRS and YFSETQ. Trimming took 10 bases from V and 2 from J, leaving 10 bases between them. This CDR3 region has 11 residues. The CDR3 region is CAAPQTYEQYF. CDR3 nucleotide sequence: TGCGCCGCGCCCCAGACCTACGAGCAGTACTTC.

The chain employs TRBV25-1 and TRBJ2-1; 7 bases are shared with TRBD1. The CDR3 length is 16 residues. Germline V CDR1 and CDR2: MGHDK, SYGVNS. V shed 4 bases, J shed 3 bases, and the junction held 9 bases outside the gene matches. CDR3 in DNA: TGTGCCAGCAGTGCAGACAGGGAGCCCCGCTACAATGAGCAGTTCTTC. Amino acid sequence: CASSADREPRYNEQFF.

V and J are TRBV19 and TRBJ1-2; 11 bases match TRBD1. The CDR3 has 13 residues. Germline values: CDR1 LNHDA, CDR2 SQIVND (reference sequence). After removal of 10 bases from V and 8 bases from J, the junction contained 9 bases not matched to a gene. The CDR3 spells CATVGQGARGYTF. The DNA of the CDR3 is TGTGCCACAGTCGGACAGGGGGCGCGAGGCTACACCTTC.

V is TRBV9 and J is TRBJ2-5; 7 nucleotides match TRBD2. The CDR3 is made up of 15 amino acids. The ends lost 3 bases at V and 5 bases at J; junction bases unmatched: 10. Germline-derived CDR1 and CDR2 are SGDLS and YYNGEE. The CDR3 DNA reads TGTGCCAGCAGCGGGGCTGGGGGGGTCGAGGAGACCCAGTACTTC. Protein: CASSGAGGVEETQYF. The variable domain in full, with the rest retrieved from reference TRBV9 and TRBJ2-5, is DSGVTQTPKHLITATGQRVTLRCSPRSGDLSVYWYQQSLDQGLQFLIQYYNGEERAKGNILERFSAQQFPDLHSELNLSSLELGDSALYFCASSGAGGVEETQYFGPGTRLLVL.

The V gene is TRBV25-1, the J gene TRBJ2-3, with unresolved D. Germline V gene sequence: CDR1 MGHDK, CDR2 SYGVNS. The ends were cut back, 4 bases at V and 2 bases at J, with 7 bases in the middle. The length of the CDR3 is 13 residues. In DNA form, the CDR3 reads TGTGCCAGCAGTGCCAAGAACACAGATACGCAGTATTTT. Amino acid sequence: CASSAKNTDTQYF.

The chain couples TRBV4-2 to TRBJ2-5; D unresolved. Germline CDR1 LGHNA, CDR2 YNFKEQ. V was trimmed by 4 bases and J by 1 base, leaving 7 bases between them. This CDR3 is built from 13 residues. The CDR3 DNA is TGTGCCAGCAGCCCGGACCTCCAAGAGACCCAGTACTTC. Translation gives CASSPDLQETQYF.

The V gene is TRBV5-4, the J gene TRBJ2-2; tentatively, D is TRBD1 (6 bases). From germline, CDR1 is SGHNT and CDR2 YYREEE (reference sequence). The CDR3 covers 15 residues. V lost 0 bases and J 5 bases, leaving 11 bases between the germline ends. CDR3 in amino acids: CASSLGVQGTGELFF. DNA of the CDR3: TGTGCCAGCAGCTTGGGGGTCCAGGGGACCGGGGAGCTGTTTTTT.